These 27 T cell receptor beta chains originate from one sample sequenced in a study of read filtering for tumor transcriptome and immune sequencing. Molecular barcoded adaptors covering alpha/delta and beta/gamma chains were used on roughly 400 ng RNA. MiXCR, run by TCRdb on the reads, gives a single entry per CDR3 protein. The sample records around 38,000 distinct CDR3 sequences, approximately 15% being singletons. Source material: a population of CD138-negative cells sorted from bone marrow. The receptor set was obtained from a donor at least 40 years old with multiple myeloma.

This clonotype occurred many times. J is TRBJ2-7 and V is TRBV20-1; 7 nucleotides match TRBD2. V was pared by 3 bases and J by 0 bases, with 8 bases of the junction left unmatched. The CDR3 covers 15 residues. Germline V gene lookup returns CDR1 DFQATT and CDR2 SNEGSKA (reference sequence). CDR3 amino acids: CSASSTGGTSYEQYF. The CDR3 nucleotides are TGCAGTGCTAGTTCGACGGGAGGCACCTCCTACGAGCAGTACTTC.

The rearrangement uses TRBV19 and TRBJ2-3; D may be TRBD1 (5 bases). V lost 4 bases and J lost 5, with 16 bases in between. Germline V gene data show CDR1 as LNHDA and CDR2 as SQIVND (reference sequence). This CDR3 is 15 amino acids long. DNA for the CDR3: TGTGCCAGTAGTAGGCCGGGCCTCCAGGGAGATACGCAGTATTTT. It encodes CASSRPGLQGDTQYF.

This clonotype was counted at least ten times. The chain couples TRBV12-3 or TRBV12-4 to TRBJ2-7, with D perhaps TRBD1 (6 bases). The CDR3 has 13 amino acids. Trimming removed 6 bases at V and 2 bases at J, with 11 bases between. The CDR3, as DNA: TGTGCCAGCAGCTTGACAGGAACCTACGAGCAGTACTTC. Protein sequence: CASSLTGTYEQYF.

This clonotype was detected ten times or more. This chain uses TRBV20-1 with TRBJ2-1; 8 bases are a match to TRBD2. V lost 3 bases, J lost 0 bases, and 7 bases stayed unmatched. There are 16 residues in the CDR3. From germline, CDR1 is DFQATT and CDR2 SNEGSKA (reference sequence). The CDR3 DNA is TGCAGTGCTAGGCAGCTAGCGGGCAGCTCCTACAATGAGCAGTTCTTC. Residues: CSARQLAGSSYNEQFF.

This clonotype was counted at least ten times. CDR3 bases: TGCGCCAGCAGCCAAGATCAACGGGCAGGGGGATTCACCCAGTACTTC. Translated: CASSQDQRAGGFTQYF. The rearrangement uses TRBV4-1 and TRBJ2-5, with TRBD1 identical over 7 bases. Trimming at V came to 0 bases and at J to 8 bases, leaving 12 bases not matched to a gene. Germline-derived CDR1 and CDR2 are MGHRA and YSYEKL. CDR3 length: 16 residues.

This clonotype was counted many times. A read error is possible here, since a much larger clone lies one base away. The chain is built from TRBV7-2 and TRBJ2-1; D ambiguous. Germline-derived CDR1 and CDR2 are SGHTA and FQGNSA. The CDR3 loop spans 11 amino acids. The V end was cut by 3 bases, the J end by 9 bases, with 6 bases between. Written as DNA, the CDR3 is TGTGCCAGCAGCTTTCACAGTGAGCAGTTCTTC. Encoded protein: CASSFHSEQFF.

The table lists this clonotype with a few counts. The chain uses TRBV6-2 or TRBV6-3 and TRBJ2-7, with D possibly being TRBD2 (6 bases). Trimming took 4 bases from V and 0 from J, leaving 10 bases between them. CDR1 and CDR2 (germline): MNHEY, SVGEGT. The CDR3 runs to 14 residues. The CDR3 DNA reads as TGTGCCAGCAGTTGCCTCGGGGGCTCCTACGAGCAGTACTTC. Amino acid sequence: CASSCLGGSYEQYF.

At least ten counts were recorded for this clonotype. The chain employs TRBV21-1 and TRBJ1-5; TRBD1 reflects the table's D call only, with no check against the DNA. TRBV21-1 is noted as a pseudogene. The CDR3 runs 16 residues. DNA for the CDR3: TGTGCCAGCAGCAATAAGACAGGGAATAGCAATCAGCCCCAGCATTTT. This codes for CASSNKTGNSNQPQHF.

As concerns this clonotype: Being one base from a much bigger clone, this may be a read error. The CDR3 DNA reads TGTGCCAGCAGTGTCCGGGGGGCCGGGGAGCTGTTTTTT. Its protein is CASSVRGAGELFF. This chain uses TRBV27 with TRBJ2-2; 7 bases are a match to TRBD2. The trim removed 5 bases at V and 6 bases at J, leaving 3 bases unmatched. Germline-derived CDR1 and CDR2 are MNHEY and SMNVEV (reference sequence). This CDR3 contains 13 residues.

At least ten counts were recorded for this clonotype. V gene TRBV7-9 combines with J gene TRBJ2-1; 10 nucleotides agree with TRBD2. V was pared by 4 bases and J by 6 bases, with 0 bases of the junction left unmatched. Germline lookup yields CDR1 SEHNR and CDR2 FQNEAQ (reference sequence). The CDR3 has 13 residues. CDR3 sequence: CASSWTSGNEQFF. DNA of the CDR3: TGTGCCAGCAGCTGGACTAGCGGCAATGAGCAGTTCTTC. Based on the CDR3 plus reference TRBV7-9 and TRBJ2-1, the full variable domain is DTGVSQNPRHKITKRGQNVTFRCDPISEHNRLYWYRQTLGQGPEFLTYFQNEAQLEKSRLLSDRFSAERPKGSFSTLEIQRTEQGDSAMYLCASSWTSGNEQFFGPGTRLTVL.

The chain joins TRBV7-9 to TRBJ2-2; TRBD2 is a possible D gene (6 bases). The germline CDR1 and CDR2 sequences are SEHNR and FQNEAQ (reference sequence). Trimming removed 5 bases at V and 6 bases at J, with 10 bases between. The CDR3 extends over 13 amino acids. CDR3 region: CASSLSSAGELFF. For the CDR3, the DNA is TGTGCCAGCAGCCTCTCTAGCGCCGGGGAGCTGTTTTTT.

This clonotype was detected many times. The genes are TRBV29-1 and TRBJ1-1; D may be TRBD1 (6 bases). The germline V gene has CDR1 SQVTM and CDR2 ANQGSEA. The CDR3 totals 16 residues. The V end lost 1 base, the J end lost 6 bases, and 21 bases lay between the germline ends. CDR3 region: CSVEGGSAGVGPEAFF. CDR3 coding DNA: TGCAGCGTTGAAGGCGGTTCCGCAGGGGTTGGGCCTGAAGCTTTCTTT.

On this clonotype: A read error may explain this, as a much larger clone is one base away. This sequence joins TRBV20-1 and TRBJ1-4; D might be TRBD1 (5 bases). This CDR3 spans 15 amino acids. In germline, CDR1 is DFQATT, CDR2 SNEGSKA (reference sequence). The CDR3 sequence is CSARDPRTRDEQLFF. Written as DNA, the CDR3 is TGCAGTGCTAGAGATCCACGGACAAGGGATGAACAACTGTTTTTT.

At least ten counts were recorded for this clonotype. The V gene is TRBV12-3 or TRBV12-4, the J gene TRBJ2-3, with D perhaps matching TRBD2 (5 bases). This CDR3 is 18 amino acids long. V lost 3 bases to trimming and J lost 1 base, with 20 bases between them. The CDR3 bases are TGTGCCAGCAGTTTGTTCGGCCAACTTTCCGGGGGCACAGATACGCAGTATTTT. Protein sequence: CASSLFGQLSGGTDTQYF.

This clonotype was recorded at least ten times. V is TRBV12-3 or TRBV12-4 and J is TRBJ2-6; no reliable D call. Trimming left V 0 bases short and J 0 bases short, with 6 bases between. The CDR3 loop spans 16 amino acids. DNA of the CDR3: TGTGCCAGCAGTTTAGCGCTGAGCTCTGGGGCCAACGTCCTGACTTTC. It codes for CASSLALSSGANVLTF.

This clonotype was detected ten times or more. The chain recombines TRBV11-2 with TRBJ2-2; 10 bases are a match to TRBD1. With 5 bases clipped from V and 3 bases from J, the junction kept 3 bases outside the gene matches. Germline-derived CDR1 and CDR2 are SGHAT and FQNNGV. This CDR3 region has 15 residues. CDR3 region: CASSTGTGDTGELFF. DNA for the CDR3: TGTGCCAGCAGCACCGGGACAGGGGACACCGGGGAGCTGTTTTTT.

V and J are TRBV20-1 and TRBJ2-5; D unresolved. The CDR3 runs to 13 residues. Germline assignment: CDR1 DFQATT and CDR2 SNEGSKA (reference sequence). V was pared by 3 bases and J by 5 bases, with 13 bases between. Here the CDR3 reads CSASGGLPETQYF. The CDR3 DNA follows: TGCAGTGCTAGTGGTGGGCTACCGGAGACCCAGTACTTC.

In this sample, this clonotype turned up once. CDR3 sequence: CSVEGADRGFNEQFF. CDR3 sequence (DNA): TGCAGCGTTGAAGGCGCGGACAGGGGGTTCAATGAGCAGTTCTTC. The J gene is TRBJ2-1, the V gene TRBV29-1; 10 positions agree with TRBD1. This CDR3 region has 15 residues. V was pared by 1 base and J by 6 bases, with 6 bases of the junction left unmatched. CDR1 is SQVTM and CDR2 is ANQGSEA in the germline V gene.

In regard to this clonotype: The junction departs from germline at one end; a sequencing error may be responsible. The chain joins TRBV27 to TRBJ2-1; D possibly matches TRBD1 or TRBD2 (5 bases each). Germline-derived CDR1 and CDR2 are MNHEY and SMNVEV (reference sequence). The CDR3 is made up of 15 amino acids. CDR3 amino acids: CASSLWDQRYNEQFF. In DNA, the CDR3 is TGCGCCAGCAGTTTATGGGACCAGCGGTACAATGAGCAGTTCTTC.

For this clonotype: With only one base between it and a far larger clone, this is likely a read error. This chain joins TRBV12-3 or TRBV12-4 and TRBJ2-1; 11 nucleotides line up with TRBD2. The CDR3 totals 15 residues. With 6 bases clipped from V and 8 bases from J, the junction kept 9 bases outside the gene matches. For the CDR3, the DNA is TGTGCCAGCAGAATAGCGGGAGGGCCTTACGATGAGCAGTTCTTC. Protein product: CASRIAGGPYDEQFF.

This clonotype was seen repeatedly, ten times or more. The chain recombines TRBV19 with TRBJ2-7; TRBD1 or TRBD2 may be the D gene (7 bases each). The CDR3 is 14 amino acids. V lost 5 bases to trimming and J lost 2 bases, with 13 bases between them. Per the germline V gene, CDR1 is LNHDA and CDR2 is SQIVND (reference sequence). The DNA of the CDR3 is TGTGCCAGTAGTGTCCAGGGGGGGACCTACGAGCAGTACTTC. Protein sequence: CASSVQGGTYEQYF.

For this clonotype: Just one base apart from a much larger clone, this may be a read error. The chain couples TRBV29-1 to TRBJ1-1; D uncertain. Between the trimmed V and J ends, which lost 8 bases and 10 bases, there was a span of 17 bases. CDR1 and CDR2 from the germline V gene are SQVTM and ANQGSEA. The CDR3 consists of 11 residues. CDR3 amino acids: CSSWGDLGAFF. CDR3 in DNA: TGCAGCTCATGGGGTGATCTTGGAGCTTTCTTT.

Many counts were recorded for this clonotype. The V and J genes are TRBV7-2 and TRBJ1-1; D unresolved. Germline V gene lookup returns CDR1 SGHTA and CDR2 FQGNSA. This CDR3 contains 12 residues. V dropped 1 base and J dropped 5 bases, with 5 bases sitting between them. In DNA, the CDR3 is TGTGCCAGCAGCTTAGGTAGAACTGAAGCTTTCTTT. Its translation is CASSLGRTEAFF.

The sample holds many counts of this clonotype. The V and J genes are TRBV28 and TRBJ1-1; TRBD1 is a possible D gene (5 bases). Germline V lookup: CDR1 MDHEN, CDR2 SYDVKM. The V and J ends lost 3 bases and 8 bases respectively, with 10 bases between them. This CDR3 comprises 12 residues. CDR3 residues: CASSFLGTEAFF. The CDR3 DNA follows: TGTGCCAGCAGTTTTCTGGGGACGGAAGCTTTCTTT.

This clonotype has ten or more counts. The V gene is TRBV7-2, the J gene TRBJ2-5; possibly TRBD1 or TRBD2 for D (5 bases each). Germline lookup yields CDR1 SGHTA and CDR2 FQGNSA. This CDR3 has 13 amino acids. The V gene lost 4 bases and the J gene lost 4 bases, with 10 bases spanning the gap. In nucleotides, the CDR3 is TGTGCCAGCAGCTACCGGGACGCAGAGACCCAGTACTTC. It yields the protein CASSYRDAETQYF. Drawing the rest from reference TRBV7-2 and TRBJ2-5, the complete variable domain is GAGVSQSPSNKVTEKGKDVELRCDPISGHTALYWYRQSLGQGLEFLIYFQGNSAPDKSGLPSDRFSAERTGGSVSTLTIQRTQQEDSAVYLCASSYRDAETQYFGPGTRLLVL.

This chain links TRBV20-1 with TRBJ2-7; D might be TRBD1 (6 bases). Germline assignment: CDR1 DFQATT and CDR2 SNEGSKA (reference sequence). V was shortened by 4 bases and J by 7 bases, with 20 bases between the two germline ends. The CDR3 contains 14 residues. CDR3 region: CSAIGTRRLGEQYF. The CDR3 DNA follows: TGCAGTGCTATCGGGACAAGGAGGCTGGGAGAGCAGTACTTC.

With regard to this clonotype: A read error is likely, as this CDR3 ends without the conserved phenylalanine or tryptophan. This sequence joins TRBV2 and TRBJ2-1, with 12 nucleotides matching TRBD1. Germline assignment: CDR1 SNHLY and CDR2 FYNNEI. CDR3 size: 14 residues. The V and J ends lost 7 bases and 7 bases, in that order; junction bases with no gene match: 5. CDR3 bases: TGTGCCAGCATTTCGGGACAGGGGGCAAATGAGCAGTTCTCC. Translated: CASISGQGANEQFS.